The subject of this entry is one T cell receptor (beta chain). The antigen remains undetermined. The data were taken from a study of cytomegalovirus exposure and HLA in healthy donors. Points from the study as a whole: It was reported that the classifier diagnosed cytomegalovirus status with high specificity and sensitivity in both the original and validation cohorts. The authors confirmed in vitro that a few CMV-associated chains were specific for CMV antigens. A later analysis associated 16,951 TCR beta sequences with HLA alleles at a 0.05 false discovery rate.

With 2 bases clipped from V and 7 bases from J, the junction kept 7 bases outside the gene matches. The CDR3 has 15 residues. Germline V gene lookup returns CDR1 SGHVS and CDR2 FNYEAQ. Likely unrecorded immune exposures existed in these nominally healthy donors. PCR involved 60 Vbeta and 13 Jbeta primers. This table comes from immunoSEQ multiplex PCR, and its TCRdb copy is limited to in-frame clones, with some not included. The sample lists about 160,000 clones, roughly 77% occurring once. Sequencing was performed on PBMCs. This sequence was found in a man aged 45-65 years in good health and CMV-seropositive. V usage is TRBV7-6 and J usage is TRBJ2-3, with 9 bases that match TRBD2. The CDR3 sequence: CASSLSSSGANTQYF. CDR3 DNA sequence: TGTGCCAGCAGCTTAAGTTCTAGCGGGGCAAATACGCAGTATTTT. The variable domain in full, completed from reference TRBV7-6 and TRBJ2-3, reads GAGVSQSPRYKVTKRGQDVALRCDPISGHVSLYWYRQALGQGPEFLTYFNYEAQQDKSGLPNDRFSAERPEGSISTLTIQRTEQRDSAMYRCASSLSSSGANTQYFGPGTRLTVL.